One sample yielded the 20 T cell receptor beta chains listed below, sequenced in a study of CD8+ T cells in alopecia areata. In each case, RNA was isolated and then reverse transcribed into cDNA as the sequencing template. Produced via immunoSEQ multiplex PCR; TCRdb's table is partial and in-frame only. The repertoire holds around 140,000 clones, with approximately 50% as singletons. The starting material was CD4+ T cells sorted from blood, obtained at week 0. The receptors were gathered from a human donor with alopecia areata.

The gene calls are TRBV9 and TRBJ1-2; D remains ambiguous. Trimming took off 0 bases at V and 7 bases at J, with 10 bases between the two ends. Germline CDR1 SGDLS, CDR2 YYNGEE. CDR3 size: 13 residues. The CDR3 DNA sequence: TGTGCCAGCAGCGTAGAACCCCGTAGTGGCTACACCTTC. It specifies CASSVEPRSGYTF.

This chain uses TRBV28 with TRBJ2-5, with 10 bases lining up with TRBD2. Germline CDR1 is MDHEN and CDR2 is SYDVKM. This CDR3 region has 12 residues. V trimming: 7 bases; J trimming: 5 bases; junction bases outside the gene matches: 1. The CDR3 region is CASTTSGETQYF. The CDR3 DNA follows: TGTGCCAGCACGACTAGCGGGGAGACCCAGTACTTC. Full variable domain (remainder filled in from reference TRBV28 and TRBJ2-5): DVKVTQSSRYLVKRTGEKVFLECVQDMDHENMFWYRQDPGLGLRLIYFSYDVKMKEKGDIPEGYSVSREKKERFSLILESASTNQTSMYLCASTTSGETQYFGPGTRLLVL.

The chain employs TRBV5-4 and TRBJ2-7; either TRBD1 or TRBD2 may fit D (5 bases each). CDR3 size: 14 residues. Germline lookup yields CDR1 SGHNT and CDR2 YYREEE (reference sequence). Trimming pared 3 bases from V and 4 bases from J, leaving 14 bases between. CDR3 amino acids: CASSSGGVVYEQYF. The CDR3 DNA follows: TGTGCCAGCAGCTCTGGGGGAGTGGTGTACGAGCAGTACTTC.

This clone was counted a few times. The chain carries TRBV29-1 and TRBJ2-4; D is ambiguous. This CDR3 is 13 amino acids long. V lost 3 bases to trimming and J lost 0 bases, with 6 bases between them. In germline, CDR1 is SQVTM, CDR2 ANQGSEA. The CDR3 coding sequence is TGCAGCGTTGAGGGCGTAGCCAAAAACATTCAGTACTTC. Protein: CSVEGVAKNIQYF.

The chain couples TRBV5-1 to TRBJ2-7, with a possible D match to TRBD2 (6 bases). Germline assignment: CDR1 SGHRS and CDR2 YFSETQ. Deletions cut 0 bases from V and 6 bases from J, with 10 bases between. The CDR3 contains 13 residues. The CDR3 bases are TGCGCCAGCAGCTTGGTTTCGGGGGTCGAGCAGTACTTC. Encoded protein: CASSLVSGVEQYF. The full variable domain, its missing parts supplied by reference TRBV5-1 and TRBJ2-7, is KAGVTQTPRYLIKTRGQQVTLSCSPISGHRSVSWYQQTPGQGLQFLFEYFSETQRNKGNFPGRFSGRQFSNSRSEMNVSTLELGDSALYLCASSLVSGVEQYFGPGTRLTVT.

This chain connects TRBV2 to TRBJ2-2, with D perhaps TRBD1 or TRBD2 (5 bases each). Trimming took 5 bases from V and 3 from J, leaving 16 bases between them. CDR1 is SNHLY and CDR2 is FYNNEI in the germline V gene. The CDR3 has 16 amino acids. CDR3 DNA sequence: TGTGCCAGCAGTTTATCGAGGGGCCAACACACCGGGGAGCTGTTTTTT. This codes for CASSLSRGQHTGELFF.

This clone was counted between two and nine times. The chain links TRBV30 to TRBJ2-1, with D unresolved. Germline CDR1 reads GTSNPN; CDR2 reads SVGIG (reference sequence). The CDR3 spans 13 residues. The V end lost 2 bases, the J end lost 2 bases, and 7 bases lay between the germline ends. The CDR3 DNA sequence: TGTGCCTGGAGTTCGGAAGCCTACAATGAGCAGTTCTTC. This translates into CAWSSEAYNEQFF.

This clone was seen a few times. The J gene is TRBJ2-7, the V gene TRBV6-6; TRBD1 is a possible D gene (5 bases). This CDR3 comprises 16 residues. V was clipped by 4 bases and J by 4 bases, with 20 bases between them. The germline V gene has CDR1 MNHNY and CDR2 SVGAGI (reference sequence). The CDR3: CASSFGRDPRAYEQYF. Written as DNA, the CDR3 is TGTGCCAGCAGTTTCGGCAGGGATCCGCGTGCGTACGAGCAGTACTTC.

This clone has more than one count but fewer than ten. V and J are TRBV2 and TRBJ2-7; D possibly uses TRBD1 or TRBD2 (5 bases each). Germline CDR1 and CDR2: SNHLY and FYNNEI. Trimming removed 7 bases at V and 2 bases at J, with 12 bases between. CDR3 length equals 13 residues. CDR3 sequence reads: CASIRDGAYEQYF. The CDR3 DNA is TGTGCCAGCATACGGGACGGAGCCTACGAGCAGTACTTC.

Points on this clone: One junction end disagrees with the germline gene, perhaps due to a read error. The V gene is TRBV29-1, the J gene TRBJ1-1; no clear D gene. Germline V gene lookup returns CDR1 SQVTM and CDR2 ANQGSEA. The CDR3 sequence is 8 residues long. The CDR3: CSVDRPRF. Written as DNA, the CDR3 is TGCAGCGTTGATCGGCCCCGCTTT.

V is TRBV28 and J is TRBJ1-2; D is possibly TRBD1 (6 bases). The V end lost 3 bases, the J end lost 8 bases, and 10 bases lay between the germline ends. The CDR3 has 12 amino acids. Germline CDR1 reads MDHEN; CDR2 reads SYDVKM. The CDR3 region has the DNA TGTGCCAGCAGTTTCGTGGGGGCAGGCTACACCTTC. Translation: CASSFVGAGYTF.

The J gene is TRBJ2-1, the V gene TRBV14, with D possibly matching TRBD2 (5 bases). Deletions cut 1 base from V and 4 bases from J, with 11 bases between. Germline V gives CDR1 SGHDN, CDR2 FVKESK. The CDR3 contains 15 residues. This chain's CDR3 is CASSQVGVPYNEQFF. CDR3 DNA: TGTGCCAGCAGCCAAGTCGGGGTCCCTTACAATGAGCAGTTCTTC.

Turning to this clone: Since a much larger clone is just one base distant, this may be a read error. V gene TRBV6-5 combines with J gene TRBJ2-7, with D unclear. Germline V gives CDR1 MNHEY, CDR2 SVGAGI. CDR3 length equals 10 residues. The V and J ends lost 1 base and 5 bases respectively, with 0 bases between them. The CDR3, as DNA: TGTGCCAGCAGTTACTACGAGCAGTACTTC. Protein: CASSYYEQYF.

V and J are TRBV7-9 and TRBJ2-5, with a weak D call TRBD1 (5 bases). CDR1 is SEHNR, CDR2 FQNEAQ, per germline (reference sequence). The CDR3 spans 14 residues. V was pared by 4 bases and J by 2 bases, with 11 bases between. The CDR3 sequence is CASSSTVLQETQYF. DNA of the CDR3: TGTGCCAGCAGCTCGACAGTCTTACAAGAGACCCAGTACTTC.

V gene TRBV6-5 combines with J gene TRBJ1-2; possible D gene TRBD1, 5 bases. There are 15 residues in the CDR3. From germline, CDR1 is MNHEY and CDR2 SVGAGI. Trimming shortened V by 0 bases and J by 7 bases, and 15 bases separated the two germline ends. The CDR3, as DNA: TGTGCCAGCAGTTACTCGATTACCCAGGGAAGTGGCTACACCTTC. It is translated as CASSYSITQGSGYTF.

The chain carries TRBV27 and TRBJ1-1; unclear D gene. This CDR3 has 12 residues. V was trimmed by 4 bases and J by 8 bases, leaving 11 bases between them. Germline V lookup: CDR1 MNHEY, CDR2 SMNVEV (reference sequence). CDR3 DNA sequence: TGTGCCAGCAGTTCATGGGCCCGAGAAGCTTTCTTT. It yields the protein CASSSWAREAFF.

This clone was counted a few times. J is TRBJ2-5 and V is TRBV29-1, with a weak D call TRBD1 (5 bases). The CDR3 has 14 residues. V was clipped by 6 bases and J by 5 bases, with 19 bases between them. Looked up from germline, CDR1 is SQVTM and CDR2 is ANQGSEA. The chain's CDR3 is CSVAPTGNLETQYF. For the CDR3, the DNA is TGCAGCGTAGCGCCCACAGGCAACCTGGAGACCCAGTACTTC.

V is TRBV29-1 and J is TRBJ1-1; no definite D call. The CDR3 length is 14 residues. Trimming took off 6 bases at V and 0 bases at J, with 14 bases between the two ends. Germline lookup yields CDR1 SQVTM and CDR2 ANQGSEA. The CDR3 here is CSVESRQLNTEAFF. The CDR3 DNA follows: TGCAGCGTCGAAAGTAGGCAGCTGAACACTGAAGCTTTCTTT.

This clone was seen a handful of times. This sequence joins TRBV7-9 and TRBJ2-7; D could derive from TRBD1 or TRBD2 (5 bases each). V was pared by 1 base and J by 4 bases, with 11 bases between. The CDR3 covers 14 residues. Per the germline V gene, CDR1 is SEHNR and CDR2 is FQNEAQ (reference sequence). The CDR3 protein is CASSLEGSGYEQYF. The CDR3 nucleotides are TGTGCCAGCAGCTTAGAGGGGTCGGGGTACGAGCAGTACTTC.

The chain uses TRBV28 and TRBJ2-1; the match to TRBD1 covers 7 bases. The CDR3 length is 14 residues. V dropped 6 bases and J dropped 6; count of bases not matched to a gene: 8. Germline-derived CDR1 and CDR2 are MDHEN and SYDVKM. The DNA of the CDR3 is TGTGCCAGCAGACCAGGGACAGCCCTCAATGAGCAGTTCTTC. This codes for CASRPGTALNEQFF.